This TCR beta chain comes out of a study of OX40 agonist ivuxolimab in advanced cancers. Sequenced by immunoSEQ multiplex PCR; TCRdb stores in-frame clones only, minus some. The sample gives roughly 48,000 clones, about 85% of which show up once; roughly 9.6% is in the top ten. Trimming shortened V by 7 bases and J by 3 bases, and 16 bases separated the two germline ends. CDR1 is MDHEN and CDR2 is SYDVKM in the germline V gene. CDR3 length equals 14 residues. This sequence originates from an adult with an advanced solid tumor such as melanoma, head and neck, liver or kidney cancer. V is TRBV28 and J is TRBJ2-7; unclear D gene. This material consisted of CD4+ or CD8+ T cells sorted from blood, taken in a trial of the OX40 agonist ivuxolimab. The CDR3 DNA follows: TGTGCCAGCACCTACGGGTGGTCTTTCTACGAGCAGTACTTC. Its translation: CASTYGWSFYEQYF.